This T cell receptor beta chain was recovered during a study of blood T cell repertoires in COVID-19. Study-wide background: Sites in the United States, Italy and Spain provided acute and convalescent COVID-19 samples. T cells, B-cell-depleted T cells, or PBMCs supplied cDNA or gDNA.

The germline CDR1 and CDR2 sequences are SGHNT and YYREEE (reference sequence). This CDR3 is 15 amino acids long. Trimming removed 1 base from V and 2 bases from J, with 10 bases in between. Repertoires were generated with immunoSEQ multiplex PCR, while TCRdb's copy carries only in-frame clones and drops some. The sample shows around 290,000 clones, approximately 90% of them seen only once. The J gene is TRBJ1-3, the V gene TRBV5-4; TRBD1 might be the D (5 bases). This receptor was taken from a man aged 40-49 years with acute or convalescent COVID-19. Specimen: peripheral blood. The DNA of the CDR3 is TGTGCCAGCAGCTTGAGACCAGGGCCTGGAAACACCATATATTTT. Its protein product is CASSLRPGPGNTIYF.